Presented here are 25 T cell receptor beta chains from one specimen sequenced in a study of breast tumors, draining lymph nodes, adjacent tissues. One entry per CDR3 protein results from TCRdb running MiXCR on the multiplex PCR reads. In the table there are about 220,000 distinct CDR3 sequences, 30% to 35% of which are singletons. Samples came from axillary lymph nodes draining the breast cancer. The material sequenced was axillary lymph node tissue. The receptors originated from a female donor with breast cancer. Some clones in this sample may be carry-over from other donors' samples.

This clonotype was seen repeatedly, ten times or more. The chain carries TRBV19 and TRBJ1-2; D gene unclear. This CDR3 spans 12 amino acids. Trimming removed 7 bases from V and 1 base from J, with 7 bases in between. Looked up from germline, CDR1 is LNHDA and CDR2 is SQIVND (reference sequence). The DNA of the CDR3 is TGTGCCAGTACGGAGGATAACTATGGCTACACCTTC. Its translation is CASTEDNYGYTF. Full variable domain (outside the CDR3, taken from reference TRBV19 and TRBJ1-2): DGGITQSPKYLFRKEGQNVTLSCEQNLNHDAMYWYRQDPGQGLRLIYYSQIVNDFQKGDIAEGYSVSREKKESFPLTVTSAQKNPTAFYLCASTEDNYGYTFGSGTRLTVV.

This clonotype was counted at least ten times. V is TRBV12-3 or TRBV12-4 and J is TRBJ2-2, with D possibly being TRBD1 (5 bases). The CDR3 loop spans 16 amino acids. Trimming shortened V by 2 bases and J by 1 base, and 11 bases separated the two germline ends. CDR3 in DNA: TGTGCCAGCAGTTTAAGGCAGGGCGGGAACACCGGGGAGCTGTTTTTT. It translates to CASSLRQGGNTGELFF.

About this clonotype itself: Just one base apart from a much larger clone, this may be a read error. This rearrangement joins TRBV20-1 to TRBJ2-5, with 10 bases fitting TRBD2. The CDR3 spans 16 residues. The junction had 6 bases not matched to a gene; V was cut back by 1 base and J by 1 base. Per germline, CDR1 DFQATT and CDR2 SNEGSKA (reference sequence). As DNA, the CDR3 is TGCAGTGCTAGAGTAGCGGGAGGATCGTCCCAAGAGACCCAGTACTTC. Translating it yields CSARVAGGSSQETQYF.

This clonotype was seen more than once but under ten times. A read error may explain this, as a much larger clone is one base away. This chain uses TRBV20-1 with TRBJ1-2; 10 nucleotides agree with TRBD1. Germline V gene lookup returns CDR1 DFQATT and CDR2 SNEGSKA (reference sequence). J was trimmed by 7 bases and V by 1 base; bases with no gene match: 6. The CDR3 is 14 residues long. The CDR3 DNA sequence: TGCAGTGCTAGAGGACAGGGGGCAGTCTCTGGCTACACCTTC. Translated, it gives CSARGQGAVSGYTF.

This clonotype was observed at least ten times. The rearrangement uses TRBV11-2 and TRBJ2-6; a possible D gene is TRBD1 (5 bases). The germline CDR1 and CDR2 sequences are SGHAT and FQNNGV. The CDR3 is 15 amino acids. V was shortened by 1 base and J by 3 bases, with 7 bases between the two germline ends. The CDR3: CASSLVGLGANVLTF. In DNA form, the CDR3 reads TGTGCCAGCAGCTTAGTGGGGCTTGGGGCCAACGTCCTGACTTTC.

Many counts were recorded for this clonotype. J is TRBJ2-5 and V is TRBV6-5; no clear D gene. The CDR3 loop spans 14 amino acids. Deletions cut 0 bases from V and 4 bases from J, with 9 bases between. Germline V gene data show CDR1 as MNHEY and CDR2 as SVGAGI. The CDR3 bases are TGTGCCAGCAGTTACTCGTGGTCAAGAGAGACCCAGTACTTC. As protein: CASSYSWSRETQYF.

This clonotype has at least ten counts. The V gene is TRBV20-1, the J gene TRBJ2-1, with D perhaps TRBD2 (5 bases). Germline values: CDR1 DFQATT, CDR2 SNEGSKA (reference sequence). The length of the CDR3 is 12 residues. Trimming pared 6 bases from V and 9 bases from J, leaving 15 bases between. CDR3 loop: CSARTRGPEQFF. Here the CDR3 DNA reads TGCAGTGCCCGGACCAGAGGGCCTGAGCAGTTCTTC.

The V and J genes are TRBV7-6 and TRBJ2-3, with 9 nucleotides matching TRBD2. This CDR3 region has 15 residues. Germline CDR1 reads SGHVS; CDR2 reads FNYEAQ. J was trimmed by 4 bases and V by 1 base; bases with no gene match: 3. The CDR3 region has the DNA TGTGCCAGCAGCTTAGTACCTAGCGGGGCAGATACGCAGTATTTT. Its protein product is CASSLVPSGADTQYF.

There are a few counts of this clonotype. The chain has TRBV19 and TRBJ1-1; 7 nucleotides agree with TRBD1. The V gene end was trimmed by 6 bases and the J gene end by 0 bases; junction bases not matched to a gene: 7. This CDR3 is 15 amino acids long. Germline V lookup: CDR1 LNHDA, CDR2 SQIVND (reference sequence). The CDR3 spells CASRGGVRMNTEAFF. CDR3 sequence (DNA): TGTGCCAGTAGAGGGGGCGTAAGAATGAACACTGAAGCTTTCTTT. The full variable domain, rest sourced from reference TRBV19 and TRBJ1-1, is DGGITQSPKYLFRKEGQNVTLSCEQNLNHDAMYWYRQDPGQGLRLIYYSQIVNDFQKGDIAEGYSVSREKKESFPLTVTSAQKNPTAFYLCASRGGVRMNTEAFFGQGTRLTVV.

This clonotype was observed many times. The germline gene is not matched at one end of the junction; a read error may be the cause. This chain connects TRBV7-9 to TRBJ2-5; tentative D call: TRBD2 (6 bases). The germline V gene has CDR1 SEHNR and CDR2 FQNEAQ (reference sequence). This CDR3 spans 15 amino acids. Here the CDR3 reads CASSLLARDQETQHF. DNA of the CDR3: TGTGCCAGCAGCTTACTAGCGAGAGACCAAGAGACCCAGCACTTC.

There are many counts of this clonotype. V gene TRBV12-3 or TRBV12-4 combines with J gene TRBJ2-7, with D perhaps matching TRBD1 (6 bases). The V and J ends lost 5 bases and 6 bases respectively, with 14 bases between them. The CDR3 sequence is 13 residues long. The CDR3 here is CASSLDRMSEQYF. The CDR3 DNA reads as TGTGCCAGCAGTCTGGACAGAATGAGCGAGCAGTACTTC.

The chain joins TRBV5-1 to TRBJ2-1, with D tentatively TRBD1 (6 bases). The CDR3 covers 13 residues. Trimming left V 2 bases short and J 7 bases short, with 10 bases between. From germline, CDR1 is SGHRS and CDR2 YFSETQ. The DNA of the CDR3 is TGCGCCAGCAGCTTAACAGGGTCTAATGAGCAGTTCTTC. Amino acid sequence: CASSLTGSNEQFF.

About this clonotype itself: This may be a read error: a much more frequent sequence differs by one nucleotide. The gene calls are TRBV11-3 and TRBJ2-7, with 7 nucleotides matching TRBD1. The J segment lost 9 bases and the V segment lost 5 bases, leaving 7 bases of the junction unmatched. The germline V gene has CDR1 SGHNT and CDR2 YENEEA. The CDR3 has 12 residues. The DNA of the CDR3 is TGTGCCAGCAGCCGCGGTAAGGGGGCGCAGTACTTC. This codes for CASSRGKGAQYF.

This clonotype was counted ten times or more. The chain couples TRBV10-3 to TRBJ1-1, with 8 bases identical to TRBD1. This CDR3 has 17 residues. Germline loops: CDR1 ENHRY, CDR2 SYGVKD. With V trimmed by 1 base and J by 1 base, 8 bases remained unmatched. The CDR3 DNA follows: TGTGCCATCAGTGAGTATAGAGGACAGGGTGGGAACACTGAAGCTTTCTTT. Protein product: CAISEYRGQGGNTEAFF.

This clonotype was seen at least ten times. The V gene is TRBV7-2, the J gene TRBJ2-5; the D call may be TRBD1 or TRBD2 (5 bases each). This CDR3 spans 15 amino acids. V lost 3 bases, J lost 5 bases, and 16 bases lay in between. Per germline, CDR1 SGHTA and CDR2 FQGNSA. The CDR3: CASSFMTGTRETQYF. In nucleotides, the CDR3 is TGTGCCAGCAGCTTTATGACCGGGACGCGGGAGACCCAGTACTTC.

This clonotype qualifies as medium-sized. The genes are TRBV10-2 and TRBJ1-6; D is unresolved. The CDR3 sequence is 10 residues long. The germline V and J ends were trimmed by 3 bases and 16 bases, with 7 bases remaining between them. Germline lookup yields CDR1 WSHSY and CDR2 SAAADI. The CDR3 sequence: CASSDHGLHF. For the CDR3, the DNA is TGCGCCAGCAGTGACCACGGGCTCCACTTT.

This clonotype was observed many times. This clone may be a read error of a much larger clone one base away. The CDR3 protein is CASSYRTGRNGYIF. For the CDR3, the DNA is TGTGCCAGCAGTTACCGGACAGGAAGAAATGGCTACATCTTC. The rearrangement links TRBV6-5 to TRBJ1-2; TRBD1 aligns across 7 bases. Germline CDR1 is MNHEY and CDR2 is SVGAGI. The CDR3 runs 14 residues.

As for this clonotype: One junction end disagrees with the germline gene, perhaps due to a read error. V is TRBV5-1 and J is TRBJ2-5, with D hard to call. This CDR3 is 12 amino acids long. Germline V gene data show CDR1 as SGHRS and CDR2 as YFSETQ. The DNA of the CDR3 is TGCGCCAGCAGCTTGGTAGGCGAGACCCACTACTTC. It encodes CASSLVGETHYF.

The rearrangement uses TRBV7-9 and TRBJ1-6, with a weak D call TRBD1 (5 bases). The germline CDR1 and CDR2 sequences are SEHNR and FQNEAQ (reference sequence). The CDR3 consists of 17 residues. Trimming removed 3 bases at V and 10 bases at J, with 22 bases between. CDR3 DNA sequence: TGTGCCAGCAGCTTGCGGGAGGGGACCGTGTATCAGTCACCCCTCCACTTT. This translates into CASSLREGTVYQSPLHF.

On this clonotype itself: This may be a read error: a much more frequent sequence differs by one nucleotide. The CDR3 protein is CASSAWQGQGETQYF. CDR3 nucleotide sequence: TGTGCCAGCAGCGCCTGGCAGGGGCAAGGAGAGACCCAGTACTTC. J is TRBJ2-5 and V is TRBV7-3; perhaps TRBD1 as D (6 bases). Trimming shortened V by 5 bases and J by 4 bases, and 17 bases separated the two germline ends. CDR3 length: 15 amino acids. Germline lookup yields CDR1 SGHTA and CDR2 FQGTGA.

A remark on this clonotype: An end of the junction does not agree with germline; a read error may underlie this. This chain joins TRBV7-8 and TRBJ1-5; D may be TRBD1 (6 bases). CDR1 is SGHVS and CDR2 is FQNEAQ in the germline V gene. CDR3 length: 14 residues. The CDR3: CTSSFRGAGQPQHF. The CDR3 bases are TGTACCAGCAGCTTTCGGGGGGCTGGACAGCCCCAGCATTTT.

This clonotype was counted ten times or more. CDR3 sequence (DNA): TGTGCCTGGAGTGTATACGGGGAGCTGTTTTTT. Its translation: CAWSVYGELFF. This chain links TRBV30 with TRBJ2-2; D is undetermined. V shed 0 bases and J shed 7 bases, with 3 bases lying between them. Germline CDR1 GTSNPN, CDR2 SVGIG (reference sequence). The CDR3 runs to 11 residues. The variable domain in full, completed from reference TRBV30 and TRBJ2-2, reads SQTIHQWPATLVQPVGSPLSLECTVEGTSNPNLYWYRQAAGRGLQLLFYSVGIGQISSEVPQNLSASRPQDRQFILSSKKLLLSDSGFYLCAWSVYGELFFGEGSRLTVL.

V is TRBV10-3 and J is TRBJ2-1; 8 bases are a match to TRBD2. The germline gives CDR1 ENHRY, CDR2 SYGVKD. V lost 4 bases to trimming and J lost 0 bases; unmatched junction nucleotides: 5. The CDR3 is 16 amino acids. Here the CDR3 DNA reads TGTGCCATCAGTGCTTGGGCGGGAGGCTCCTACAATGAGCAGTTCTTC. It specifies CAISAWAGGSYNEQFF.

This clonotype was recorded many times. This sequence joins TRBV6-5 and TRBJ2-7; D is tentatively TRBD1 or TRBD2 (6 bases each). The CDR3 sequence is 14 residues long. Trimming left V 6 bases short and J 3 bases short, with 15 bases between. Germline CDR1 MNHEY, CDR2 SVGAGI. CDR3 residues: CASRLRQDYYEQYF. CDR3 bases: TGTGCCAGCAGACTTCGACAGGACTACTACGAGCAGTACTTC.

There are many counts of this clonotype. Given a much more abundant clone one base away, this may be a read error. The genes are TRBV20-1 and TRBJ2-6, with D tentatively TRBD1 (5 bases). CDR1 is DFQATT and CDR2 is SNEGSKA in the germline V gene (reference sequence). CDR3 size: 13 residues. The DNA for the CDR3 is TGCAGTGCTAGGATCACTGGGGCCAACGCCCTGACTTTC. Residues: CSARITGANALTF.